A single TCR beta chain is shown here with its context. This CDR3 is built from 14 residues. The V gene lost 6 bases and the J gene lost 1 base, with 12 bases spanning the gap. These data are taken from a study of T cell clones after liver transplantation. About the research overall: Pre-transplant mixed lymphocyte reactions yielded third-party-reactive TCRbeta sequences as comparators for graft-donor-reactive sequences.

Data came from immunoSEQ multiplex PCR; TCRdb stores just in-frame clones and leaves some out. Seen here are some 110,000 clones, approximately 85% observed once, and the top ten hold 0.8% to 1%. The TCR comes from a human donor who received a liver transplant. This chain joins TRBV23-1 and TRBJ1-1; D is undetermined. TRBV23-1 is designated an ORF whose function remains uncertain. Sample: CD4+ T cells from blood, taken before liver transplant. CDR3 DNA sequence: TGCGCCAGCAGCCCGGGAAGGCCGAACACTGAAGCTTTCTTT. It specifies CASSPGRPNTEAFF.